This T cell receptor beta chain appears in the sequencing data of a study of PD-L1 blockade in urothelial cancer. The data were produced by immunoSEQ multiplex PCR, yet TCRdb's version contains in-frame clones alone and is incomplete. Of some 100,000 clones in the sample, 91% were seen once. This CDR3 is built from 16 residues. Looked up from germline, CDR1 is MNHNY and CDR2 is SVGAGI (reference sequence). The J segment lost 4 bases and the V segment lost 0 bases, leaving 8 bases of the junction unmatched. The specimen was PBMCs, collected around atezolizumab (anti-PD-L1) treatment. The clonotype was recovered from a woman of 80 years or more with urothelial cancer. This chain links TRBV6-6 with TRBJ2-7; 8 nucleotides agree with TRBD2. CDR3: CASSYSTPTSVYEQYF. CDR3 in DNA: TGTGCCAGCAGTTACTCCACTCCGACTAGCGTTTACGAGCAGTACTTC.